This entry lists 25 T cell receptor beta chains sequenced from one sample in a study of blood T cells in healthy people across ages. A sample-barcoded 5' primer and a J-beta primer mix were used in a second PCR of roughly 7 to 11 cycles. Via MiXCR, TCRdb re-called the 5' RACE reads, giving one row per CDR3 protein. The data contain 1.5 million or so distinct CDR3 sequences, around 39% of them singletons. Material for sequencing was blood. These receptor sequences come from a woman younger than 35 in good health.

The V and J genes are TRBV5-1 and TRBJ2-7; TRBD2 matches 8 bases. Germline loops: CDR1 SGHRS, CDR2 YFSETQ. The CDR3 length is 17 residues. J was trimmed by 7 bases and V by 3 bases; bases with no gene match: 18. The CDR3 spells CASSSLAGSLEGDEQYF. CDR3 DNA sequence: TGCGCCAGCAGCTCTCTAGCGGGCTCCTTGGAGGGCGATGAGCAGTACTTC.

This clonotype was detected a few times. The rearrangement uses TRBV7-9 and TRBJ2-7, with D possibly TRBD2 on 6 matching bases. Germline lookup yields CDR1 SEHNR and CDR2 FQNEAQ (reference sequence). The CDR3 is 15 amino acids. The V end was cut by 6 bases, the J end by 2 bases, with 17 bases between. CDR3 region: CASRAIWGETYEQYF. CDR3 nucleotide sequence: TGTGCCAGCAGGGCCATATGGGGGGAAACCTACGAGCAGTACTTC.

This clonotype has a single count. This sequence joins TRBV30 and TRBJ1-5, with 9 bases fitting TRBD1. The CDR3 is made up of 14 amino acids. The V gene end was trimmed by 1 base and the J gene end by 5 bases; junction bases not matched to a gene: 3. The germline CDR1 and CDR2 sequences are GTSNPN and SVGIG (reference sequence). CDR3: CAWSGGQGHQPQHF. The CDR3 DNA sequence: TGTGCCTGGAGTGGGGGACAGGGTCATCAGCCCCAGCATTTT.

The CDR3: CASSIGDDPLHF. In DNA, the CDR3 is TGTGCCAGTAGTATAGGAGACGATCCCCTCCACTTT. The chain is built from TRBV19 and TRBJ1-6; D remains ambiguous. The CDR3 has 12 amino acids. The germline CDR1 and CDR2 sequences are LNHDA and SQIVND (reference sequence). V lost 1 base and J 13 bases, leaving 8 bases between the germline ends.

This clonotype was counted between two and nine times. The V and J genes are TRBV10-3 and TRBJ2-2; no definite D call. V was pared by 6 bases and J by 4 bases, with 6 bases between. CDR3 length: 12 amino acids. Per the germline V gene, CDR1 is ENHRY and CDR2 is SYGVKD. CDR3 sequence reads: CAISPATGELFF. CDR3 coding DNA: TGTGCCATCAGCCCTGCCACCGGGGAGCTGTTTTTT.

This clonotype was observed many times. The genes are TRBV5-1 and TRBJ1-2; D gene uncertain. The germline CDR1 and CDR2 sequences are SGHRS and YFSETQ. V gave up 3 bases and J gave up 8 bases, with 17 bases separating them. CDR3 length: 14 amino acids. DNA for the CDR3: TGCGCCAGCAGCTCAGGCAGTGACCCGAGCGGCTACACCTTC. Its translation: CASSSGSDPSGYTF. Full variable domain (remainder filled in from reference TRBV5-1 and TRBJ1-2): KAGVTQTPRYLIKTRGQQVTLSCSPISGHRSVSWYQQTPGQGLQFLFEYFSETQRNKGNFPGRFSGRQFSNSRSEMNVSTLELGDSALYLCASSSGSDPSGYTFGSGTRLTVV.

The chain employs TRBV27 and TRBJ2-1; 8 bases map to TRBD2. CDR3 length: 16 residues. Per germline, CDR1 MNHEY and CDR2 SMNVEV (reference sequence). The junction had 15 bases not matched to a gene; V was cut back by 6 bases and J by 8 bases. This chain's CDR3 is CASSRTMDGRGHEQFF. The CDR3 coding sequence is TGTGCCAGCAGCCGGACCATGGACGGGAGGGGTCATGAGCAGTTCTTC.

V gene TRBV29-1 combines with J gene TRBJ2-2; maybe TRBD2 (6 bases). V was pared by 4 bases and J by 1 base, with 10 bases between. CDR1 is SQVTM and CDR2 is ANQGSEA in the germline V gene. The CDR3 has 14 amino acids. The CDR3 sequence is CSVVGGENTGELFF. The CDR3 nucleotides read TGCAGCGTTGTGGGCGGGGAGAACACCGGGGAGCTGTTTTTT.

The V call is TRBV5-1, the J call TRBJ2-7; 8 nucleotides agree with TRBD2. Germline V gene lookup returns CDR1 SGHRS and CDR2 YFSETQ. Losses at the gene ends were 4 bases for V and 7 bases for J; bases not matched to a gene: 7. The CDR3 consists of 13 residues. CDR3 in amino acids: CASSREGPREQYF. The CDR3 coding sequence is TGCGCCAGCAGCCGGGAGGGGCCGAGAGAGCAGTACTTC.

The V and J genes are TRBV20-1 and TRBJ1-6; unclear D gene. CDR1 DFQATT and CDR2 SNEGSKA come from the germline V gene (reference sequence). CDR3 length: 12 amino acids. Trimming cost V 6 bases and J 7 bases, with 10 bases left between them. CDR3 nucleotides: TGCAGTGCCCGCGACCGAAATTCACCCCTCCACTTT. The encoded protein is CSARDRNSPLHF.

CDR3 DNA: TGTGCCAGCGACTCTGGAAACACCATATATTTT. It specifies CASDSGNTIYF. The J gene is TRBJ1-3, the V gene TRBV16; no reliable D call. In germline, CDR1 is KGHSY, CDR2 FQNENV. V lost 8 bases and J 0 bases, leaving 2 bases between the germline ends. There are 11 residues in the CDR3.

This clonotype was recorded a few times. The V gene is TRBV27, the J gene TRBJ1-5; the D gene is possibly TRBD1 (5 bases). The V gene lost 5 bases and the J gene lost 0 bases, with 11 bases spanning the gap. Per the germline V gene, CDR1 is MNHEY and CDR2 is SMNVEV (reference sequence). The CDR3 length is 15 residues. The CDR3 bases are TGTGCCAGCAGTATGGGACCGAATAGCAATCAGCCCCAGCATTTT. Its translation: CASSMGPNSNQPQHF.

This clonotype was observed a handful of times. This rearrangement joins TRBV27 to TRBJ2-1, with D perhaps matching TRBD1 or TRBD2 (6 bases each). The CDR3 totals 15 residues. The germline V and J ends were trimmed by 5 bases and 6 bases, with 17 bases remaining between them. Germline V gives CDR1 MNHEY, CDR2 SMNVEV (reference sequence). This CDR3 reads CASSVQGGGFNEQFF. The CDR3 region has the DNA TGTGCCAGCAGTGTACAGGGAGGAGGTTTCAATGAGCAGTTCTTC.

To note about this clonotype: The junction shows a germline mismatch at one end, possibly a read error. This rearrangement joins TRBV15 to TRBJ2-7; D call uncertain. Per the germline V gene, CDR1 is LNHNV and CDR2 is YYDKDF (reference sequence). The CDR3 runs 11 residues. This CDR3 reads CATSRNYGQYF. CDR3 DNA: TGTGCCACCAGCAGGAATTACGGGCAGTACTTC.

Only a few counts were recorded for this clonotype. The chain joins TRBV9 to TRBJ2-4; TRBD2 matches at 9 bases. Trimming at V came to 5 bases and at J to 9 bases, leaving 3 bases not matched to a gene. Germline-derived CDR1 and CDR2 are SGDLS and YYNGEE. This CDR3 is 12 amino acids long. The CDR3 DNA is TGTGCCAGCAGAGGGACTAGCAGCATTCAGTACTTC. Translation gives CASRGTSSIQYF.

The genes are TRBV11-2 and TRBJ2-1; 10 nucleotides agree with TRBD2. The junction had 2 bases not matched to a gene; V was cut back by 1 base and J by 2 bases. The CDR3 sequence is 16 residues long. Germline V lookup: CDR1 SGHAT, CDR2 FQNNGV. CDR3 residues: CASSLVGTSAYNEQFF. The CDR3 DNA follows: TGTGCCAGCAGCTTAGTTGGGACTAGCGCCTACAATGAGCAGTTCTTC. Drawing the rest from reference TRBV11-2 and TRBJ2-1, the complete variable domain is EAGVAQSPRYKIIEKRQSVAFWCNPISGHATLYWYQQILGQGPKLLIQFQNNGVVDDSQLPKDRFSAERLKGVDSTLKIQPAKLEDSAVYLCASSLVGTSAYNEQFFGPGTRLTVL.

This rearrangement joins TRBV4-2 to TRBJ1-2, with D perhaps matching TRBD1 (5 bases). The ends were cut back, 3 bases at V and 8 bases at J, with 10 bases in the middle. The CDR3 runs to 12 residues. Germline CDR1 reads LGHNA; CDR2 reads YNFKEQ. Here the CDR3 DNA reads TGTGCCAGCAGCCAGGGGACGGGAGGCTACACCTTC. Translating gives CASSQGTGGYTF.

Only a few counts were recorded for this clonotype. The V call is TRBV20-1, the J call TRBJ2-3; D is tentatively TRBD1 or TRBD2 (5 bases each). Germline V gives CDR1 DFQATT, CDR2 SNEGSKA (reference sequence). The CDR3 contains 14 residues. V was pared by 7 bases and J by 1 base, with 15 bases between. CDR3 sequence: CSVVGGVGTDTQYF. The CDR3 nucleotides read TGCAGTGTCGTTGGGGGAGTAGGCACAGATACGCAGTATTTT.

The chain employs TRBV30 and TRBJ2-1; D assignment may be TRBD1 or TRBD2 (7 bases each). CDR3 length: 13 amino acids. Trimming left V 4 bases short and J 7 bases short, with 14 bases between. The V gene's germline CDR1 is GTSNPN and CDR2 SVGIG (reference sequence). CDR3 bases: TGTGCCTGGAACACAGGGGAGGGAAATGAGCAGTTCTTC. Translating it yields CAWNTGEGNEQFF. The full variable domain, its missing parts supplied by reference TRBV30 and TRBJ2-1, is SQTIHQWPATLVQPVGSPLSLECTVEGTSNPNLYWYRQAAGRGLQLLFYSVGIGQISSEVPQNLSASRPQDRQFILSSKKLLLSDSGFYLCAWNTGEGNEQFFGPGTRLTVL.

This clonotype was recorded a few times. This chain joins TRBV7-3 and TRBJ1-4, with D uncertain. V lost 0 bases and J 0 bases, leaving 8 bases between the germline ends. The germline gives CDR1 SGHTA, CDR2 FQGTGA. This CDR3 region has 16 residues. CDR3 region: CASSLTLASTNEKLFF. Here the CDR3 DNA reads TGTGCCAGCAGCTTAACGCTGGCATCAACTAATGAAAAACTGTTTTTT.

This clonotype was found a few times. The chain joins TRBV28 to TRBJ1-5; 7 bases map to TRBD1. V shed 3 bases, J shed 0 bases, and the junction held 8 bases outside the gene matches. Looked up from germline, CDR1 is MDHEN and CDR2 is SYDVKM. The CDR3 sequence is 17 residues long. CDR3 residues: CASSLGQSLTSNQPQHF. CDR3 in DNA: TGTGCCAGCAGTTTGGGACAGTCCCTAACTAGCAATCAGCCCCAGCATTTT.

This rearrangement joins TRBV24-1 to TRBJ2-3, with D perhaps TRBD1 or TRBD2 (5 bases each). Germline values: CDR1 KGHDR, CDR2 SFDVKD. The CDR3 has 14 residues. Trimming removed 4 bases at V and 6 bases at J, with 13 bases between. The chain's CDR3 is CATSEGTAWDTQYF. The CDR3 DNA follows: TGTGCCACCAGTGAAGGGACGGCGTGGGATACGCAGTATTTT.

This clonotype was recorded a few times. V gene TRBV4-1 combines with J gene TRBJ2-3, with 11 nucleotides matching TRBD1. Germline CDR1 is MGHRA and CDR2 is YSYEKL. The junction had 11 bases not matched to a gene; V was cut back by 5 bases and J by 1 base. The CDR3 totals 18 residues. The CDR3 nucleotides read TGCGCCAGCAGCATACGGACAGGGGGCATGTCGGGCACAGATACGCAGTATTTT. This gives the protein CASSIRTGGMSGTDTQYF.

The chain couples TRBV14 to TRBJ2-5; no clear D gene. Germline V CDR1 and CDR2: SGHDN, FVKESK. Trimming shortened V by 4 bases and J by 11 bases, and 23 bases separated the two germline ends. The CDR3 has 15 amino acids. CDR3 residues: CASSPVSGPHNEQYF. In DNA form, the CDR3 reads TGTGCCAGCAGCCCCGTGTCCGGGCCCCACAATGAGCAGTACTTC.

This clonotype was seen a handful of times. V gene TRBV29-1 combines with J gene TRBJ2-5, with D possibly TRBD2 on 5 matching bases. Germline loops: CDR1 SQVTM, CDR2 ANQGSEA. CDR3 length: 11 residues. V lost 6 bases, J lost 3 bases, and 8 bases lay in between. CDR3 protein: CSVAGEETQYF. The CDR3 DNA sequence: TGCAGCGTGGCCGGGGAAGAGACCCAGTACTTC.